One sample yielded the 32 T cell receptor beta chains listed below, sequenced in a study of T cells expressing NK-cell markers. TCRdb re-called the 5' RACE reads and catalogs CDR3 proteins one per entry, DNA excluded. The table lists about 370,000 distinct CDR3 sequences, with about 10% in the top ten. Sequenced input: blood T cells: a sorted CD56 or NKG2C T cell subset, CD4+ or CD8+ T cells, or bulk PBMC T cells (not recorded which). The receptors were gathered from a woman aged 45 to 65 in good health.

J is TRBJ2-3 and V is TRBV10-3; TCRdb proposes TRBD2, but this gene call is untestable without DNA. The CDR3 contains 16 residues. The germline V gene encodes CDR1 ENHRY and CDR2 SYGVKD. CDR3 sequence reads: CAISENAGVFPDTQYF.

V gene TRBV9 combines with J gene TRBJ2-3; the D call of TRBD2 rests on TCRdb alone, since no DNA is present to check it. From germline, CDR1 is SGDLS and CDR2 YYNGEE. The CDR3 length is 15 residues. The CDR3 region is CASSVSGRALDTQYF.

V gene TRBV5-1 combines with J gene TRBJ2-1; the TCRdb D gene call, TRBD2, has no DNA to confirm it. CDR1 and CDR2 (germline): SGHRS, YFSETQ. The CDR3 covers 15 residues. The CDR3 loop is CASSLAGRGGNEQFF.

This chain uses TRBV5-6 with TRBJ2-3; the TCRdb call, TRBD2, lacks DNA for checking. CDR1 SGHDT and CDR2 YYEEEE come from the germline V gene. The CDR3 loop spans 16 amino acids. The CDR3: CASSLWAGGSDDTQYF.

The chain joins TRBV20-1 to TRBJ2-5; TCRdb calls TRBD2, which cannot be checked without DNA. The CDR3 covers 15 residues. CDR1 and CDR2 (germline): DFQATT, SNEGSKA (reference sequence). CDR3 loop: CSARVSAGGPETQYF.

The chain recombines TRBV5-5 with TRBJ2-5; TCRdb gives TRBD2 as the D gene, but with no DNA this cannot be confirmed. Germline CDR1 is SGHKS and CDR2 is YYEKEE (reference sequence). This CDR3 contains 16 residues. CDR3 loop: CASSTRDIFSQETQYF.

The CDR3 loop is CASSQGLTGELFF. J is TRBJ2-2 and V is TRBV14. Germline V CDR1 and CDR2: SGHDN, FVKESK. The CDR3 extends over 13 amino acids.

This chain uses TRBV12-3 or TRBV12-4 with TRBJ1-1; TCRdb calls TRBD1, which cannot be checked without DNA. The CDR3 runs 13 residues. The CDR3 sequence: CASSPIPGNQAFF.

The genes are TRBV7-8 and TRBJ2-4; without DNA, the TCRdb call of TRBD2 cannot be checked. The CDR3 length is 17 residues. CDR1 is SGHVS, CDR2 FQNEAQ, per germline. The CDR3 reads CASSLFPSGPTKNIQYF.

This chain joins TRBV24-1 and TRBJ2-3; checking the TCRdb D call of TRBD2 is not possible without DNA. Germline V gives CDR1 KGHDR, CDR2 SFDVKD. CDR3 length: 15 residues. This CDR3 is CATSEAGAPTDTQYF.

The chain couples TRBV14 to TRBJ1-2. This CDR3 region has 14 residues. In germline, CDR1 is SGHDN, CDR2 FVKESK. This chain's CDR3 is CASSQDLGAYGYTF.

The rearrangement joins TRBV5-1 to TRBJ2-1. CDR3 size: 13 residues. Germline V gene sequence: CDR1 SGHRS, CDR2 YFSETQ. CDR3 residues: CASSLPSNNEQFF.

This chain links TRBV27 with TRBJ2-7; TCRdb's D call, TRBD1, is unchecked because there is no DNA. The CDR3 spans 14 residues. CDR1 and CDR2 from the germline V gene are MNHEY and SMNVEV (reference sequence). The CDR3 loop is CASSLAAGNYEQYF.

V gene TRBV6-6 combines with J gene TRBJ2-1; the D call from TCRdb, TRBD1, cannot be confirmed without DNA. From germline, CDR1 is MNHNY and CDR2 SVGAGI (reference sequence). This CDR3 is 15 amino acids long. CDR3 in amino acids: CASSPRTGIYNEQFF.

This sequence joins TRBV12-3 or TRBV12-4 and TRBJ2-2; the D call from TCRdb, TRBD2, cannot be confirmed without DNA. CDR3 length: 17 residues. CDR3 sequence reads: CASSLALGGIVSGELFF.

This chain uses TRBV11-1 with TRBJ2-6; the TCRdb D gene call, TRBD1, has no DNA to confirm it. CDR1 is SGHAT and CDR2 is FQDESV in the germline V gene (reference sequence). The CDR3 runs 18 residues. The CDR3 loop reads CASSLQYTGTSGANVLTF.

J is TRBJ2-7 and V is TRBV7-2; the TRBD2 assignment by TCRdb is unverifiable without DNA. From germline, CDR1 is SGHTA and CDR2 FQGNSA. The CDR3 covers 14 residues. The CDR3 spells CASSFGTQAYEQYF.

The CDR3 here is CASSLVGLSYNEQFF. The chain employs TRBV5-1 and TRBJ2-1; as DNA is missing, the TRBD2 call by TCRdb cannot be tested. The CDR3 loop spans 15 amino acids. Germline V gene sequence: CDR1 SGHRS, CDR2 YFSETQ.

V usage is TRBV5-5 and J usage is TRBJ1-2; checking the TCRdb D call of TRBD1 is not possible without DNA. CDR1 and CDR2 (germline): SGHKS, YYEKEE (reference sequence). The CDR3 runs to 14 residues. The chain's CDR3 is CASSLSRADYGYTF.

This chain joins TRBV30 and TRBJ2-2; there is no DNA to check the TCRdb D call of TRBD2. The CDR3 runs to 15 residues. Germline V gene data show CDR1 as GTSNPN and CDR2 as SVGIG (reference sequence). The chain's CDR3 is CAWSVLARLSGELFF.

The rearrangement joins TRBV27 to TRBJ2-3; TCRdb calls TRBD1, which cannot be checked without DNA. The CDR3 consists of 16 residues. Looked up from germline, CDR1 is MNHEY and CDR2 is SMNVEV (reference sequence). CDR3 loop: CASTPTGRGGTDTQYF.

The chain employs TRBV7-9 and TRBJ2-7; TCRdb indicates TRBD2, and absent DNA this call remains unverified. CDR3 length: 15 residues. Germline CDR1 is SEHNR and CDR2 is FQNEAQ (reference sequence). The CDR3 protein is CASSSYSGRIYEQYF.

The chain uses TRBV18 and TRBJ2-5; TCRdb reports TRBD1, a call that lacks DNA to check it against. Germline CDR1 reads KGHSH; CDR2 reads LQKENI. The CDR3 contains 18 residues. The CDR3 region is CASSPPRKGKSYQETQYF.

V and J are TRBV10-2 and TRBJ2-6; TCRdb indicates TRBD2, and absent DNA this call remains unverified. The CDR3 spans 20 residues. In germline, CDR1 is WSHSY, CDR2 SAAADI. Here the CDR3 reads CASRAGPRDSQSSGANVLTF.

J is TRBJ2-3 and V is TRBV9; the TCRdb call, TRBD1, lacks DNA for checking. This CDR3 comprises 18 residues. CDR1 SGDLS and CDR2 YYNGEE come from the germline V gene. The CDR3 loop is CASSVATRLAGLTDTQYF.

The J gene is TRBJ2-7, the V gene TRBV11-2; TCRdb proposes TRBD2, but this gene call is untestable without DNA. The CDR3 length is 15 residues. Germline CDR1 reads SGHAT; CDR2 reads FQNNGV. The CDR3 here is CASSPTWAVLYEQYF.

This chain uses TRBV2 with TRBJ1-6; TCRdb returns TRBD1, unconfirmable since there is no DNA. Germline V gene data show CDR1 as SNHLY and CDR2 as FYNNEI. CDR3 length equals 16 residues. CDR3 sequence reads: CASSESRGTAYSPLHF.

The CDR3 is CSARKGGGDRGPGELFF. V gene TRBV20-1 combines with J gene TRBJ2-2; TCRdb lists TRBD1, though no DNA is available to test this call. Per the germline V gene, CDR1 is DFQATT and CDR2 is SNEGSKA (reference sequence). This CDR3 has 17 residues.

CDR3 residues: CASSLGRVSTDTQYF. The rearrangement links TRBV11-2 to TRBJ2-3; TCRdb names TRBD2, which stays unverified in the absence of DNA. This CDR3 region has 15 residues. Germline values: CDR1 SGHAT, CDR2 FQNNGV.

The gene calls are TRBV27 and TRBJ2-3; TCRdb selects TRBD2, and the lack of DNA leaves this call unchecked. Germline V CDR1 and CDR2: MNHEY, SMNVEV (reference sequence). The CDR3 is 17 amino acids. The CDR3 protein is CASSLRLADLSTDTQYF.

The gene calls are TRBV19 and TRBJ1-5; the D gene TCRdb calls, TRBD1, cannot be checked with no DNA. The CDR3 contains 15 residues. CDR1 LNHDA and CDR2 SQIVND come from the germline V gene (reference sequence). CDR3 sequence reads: CASSIDPRPYQPQHF.

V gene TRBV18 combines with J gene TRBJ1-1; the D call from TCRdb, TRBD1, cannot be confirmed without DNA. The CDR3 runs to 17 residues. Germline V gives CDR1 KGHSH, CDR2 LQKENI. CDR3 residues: CASSPGQGAHLVTEAFF.